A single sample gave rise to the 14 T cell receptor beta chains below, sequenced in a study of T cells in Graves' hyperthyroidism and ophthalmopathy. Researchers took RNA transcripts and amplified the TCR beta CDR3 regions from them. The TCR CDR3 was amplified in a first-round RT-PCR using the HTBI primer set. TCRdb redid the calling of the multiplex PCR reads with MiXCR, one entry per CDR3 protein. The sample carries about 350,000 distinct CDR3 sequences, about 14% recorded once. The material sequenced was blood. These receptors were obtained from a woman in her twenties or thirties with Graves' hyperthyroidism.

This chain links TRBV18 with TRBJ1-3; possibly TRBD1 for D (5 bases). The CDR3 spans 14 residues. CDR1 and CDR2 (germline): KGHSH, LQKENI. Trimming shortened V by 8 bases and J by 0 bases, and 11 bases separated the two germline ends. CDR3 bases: TGTGCCAGCCGACCAAGGGGCTCTGGAAACACCATATATTTT. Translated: CASRPRGSGNTIYF.

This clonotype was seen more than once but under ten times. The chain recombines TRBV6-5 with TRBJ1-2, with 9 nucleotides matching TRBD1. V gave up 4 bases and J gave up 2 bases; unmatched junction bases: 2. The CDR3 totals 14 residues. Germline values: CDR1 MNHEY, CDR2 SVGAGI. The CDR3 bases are TGTGCCAGCAGTTCCGGGACAGGGAACTATGGCTACACCTTC. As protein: CASSSGTGNYGYTF.

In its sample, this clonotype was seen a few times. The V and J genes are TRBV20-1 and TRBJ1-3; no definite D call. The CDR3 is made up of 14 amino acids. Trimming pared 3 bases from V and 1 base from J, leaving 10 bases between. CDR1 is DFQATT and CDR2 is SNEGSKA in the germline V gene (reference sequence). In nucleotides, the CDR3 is TGCAGTGCTAGCGAGGCGGGATCTGGAAACACCATATATTTT. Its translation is CSASEAGSGNTIYF.

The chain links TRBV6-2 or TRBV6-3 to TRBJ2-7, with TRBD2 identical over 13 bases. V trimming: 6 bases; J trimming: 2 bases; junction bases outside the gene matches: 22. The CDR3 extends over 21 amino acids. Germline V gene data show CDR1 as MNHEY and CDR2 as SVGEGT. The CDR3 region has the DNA TGTGCCAGCAGACCACAAAATACCAGGACTAGCGGGAGCCACCTAACCTACGAGCAGTACTTC. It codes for CASRPQNTRTSGSHLTYEQYF.

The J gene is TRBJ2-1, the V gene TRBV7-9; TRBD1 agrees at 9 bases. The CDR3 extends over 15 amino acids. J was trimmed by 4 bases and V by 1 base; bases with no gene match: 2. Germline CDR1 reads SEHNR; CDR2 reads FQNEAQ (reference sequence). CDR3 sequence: CASSLGTGVYNEQFF. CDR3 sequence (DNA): TGTGCCAGCAGCTTAGGGACAGGGGTTTACAATGAGCAGTTCTTC.

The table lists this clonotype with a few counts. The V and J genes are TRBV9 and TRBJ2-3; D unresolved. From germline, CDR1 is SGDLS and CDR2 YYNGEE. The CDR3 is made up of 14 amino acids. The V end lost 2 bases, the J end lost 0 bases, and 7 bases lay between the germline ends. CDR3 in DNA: TGTGCCAGCAGCGTCCGCGGTAGCACAGATACGCAGTATTTT. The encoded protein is CASSVRGSTDTQYF. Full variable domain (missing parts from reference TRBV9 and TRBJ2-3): DSGVTQTPKHLITATGQRVTLRCSPRSGDLSVYWYQQSLDQGLQFLIQYYNGEERAKGNILERFSAQQFPDLHSELNLSSLELGDSALYFCASSVRGSTDTQYFGPGTRLTVL.

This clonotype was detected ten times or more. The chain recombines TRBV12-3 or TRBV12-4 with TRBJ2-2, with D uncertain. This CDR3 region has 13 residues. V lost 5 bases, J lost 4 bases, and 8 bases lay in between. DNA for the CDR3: TGTGCCAGCAGTCTTAGTGCCACCGGGGAGCTGTTTTTT. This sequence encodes CASSLSATGELFF.

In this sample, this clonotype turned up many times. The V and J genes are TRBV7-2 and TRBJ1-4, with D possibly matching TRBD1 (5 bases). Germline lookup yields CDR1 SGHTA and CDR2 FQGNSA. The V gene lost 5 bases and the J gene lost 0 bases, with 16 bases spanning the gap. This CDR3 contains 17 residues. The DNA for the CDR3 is TGTGCCAGCAGCCCCAATAGGGGAGGGGCAACTAATGAAAAACTGTTTTTT. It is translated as CASSPNRGGATNEKLFF.

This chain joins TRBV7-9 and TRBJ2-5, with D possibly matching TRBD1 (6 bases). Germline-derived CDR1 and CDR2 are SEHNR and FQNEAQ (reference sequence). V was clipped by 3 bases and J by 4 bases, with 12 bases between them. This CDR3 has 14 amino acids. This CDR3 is CASSFQGNGETQYF. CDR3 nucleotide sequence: TGTGCCAGCAGCTTCCAGGGGAACGGAGAGACCCAGTACTTC.

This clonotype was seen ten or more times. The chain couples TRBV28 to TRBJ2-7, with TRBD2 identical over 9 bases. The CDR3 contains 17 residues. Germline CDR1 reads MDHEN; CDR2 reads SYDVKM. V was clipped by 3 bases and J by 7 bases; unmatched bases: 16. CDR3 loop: CASSFTQLAGLSGEQYF. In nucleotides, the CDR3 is TGTGCCAGCAGTTTCACACAACTAGCGGGCCTCTCGGGGGAGCAGTACTTC.

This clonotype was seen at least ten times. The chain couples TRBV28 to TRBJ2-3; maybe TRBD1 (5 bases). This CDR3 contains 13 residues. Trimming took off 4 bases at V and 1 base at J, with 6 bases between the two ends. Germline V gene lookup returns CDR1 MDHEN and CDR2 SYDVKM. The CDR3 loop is CASSSQGTDTQYF. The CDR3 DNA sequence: TGTGCCAGCAGTTCACAGGGCACAGATACGCAGTATTTT.

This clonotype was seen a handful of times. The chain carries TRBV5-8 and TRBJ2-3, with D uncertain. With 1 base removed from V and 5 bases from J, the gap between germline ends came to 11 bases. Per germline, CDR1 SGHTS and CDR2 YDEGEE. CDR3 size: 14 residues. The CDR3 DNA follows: TGTGCCAGCAGCTTGTCAGGTCGTAAAGATACGCAGTATTTT. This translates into CASSLSGRKDTQYF.

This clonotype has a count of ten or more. CDR3 in DNA: TGTGCCAGCAGCCAGGGGGCCATACAAGAGACCCAGTACTTC. It encodes CASSQGAIQETQYF. V is TRBV11-3 and J is TRBJ2-5; 8 bases map to TRBD1. The CDR3 totals 14 residues. The V and J ends lost 5 bases and 2 bases, in that order; junction bases with no gene match: 4. The V gene's germline CDR1 is SGHNT and CDR2 YENEEA.

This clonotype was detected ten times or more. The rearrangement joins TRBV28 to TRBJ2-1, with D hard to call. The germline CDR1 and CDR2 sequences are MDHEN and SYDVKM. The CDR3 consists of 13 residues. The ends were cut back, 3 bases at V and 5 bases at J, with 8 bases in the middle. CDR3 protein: CASSFRVDNEQFF. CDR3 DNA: TGTGCCAGCAGTTTTCGGGTTGACAATGAGCAGTTCTTC.